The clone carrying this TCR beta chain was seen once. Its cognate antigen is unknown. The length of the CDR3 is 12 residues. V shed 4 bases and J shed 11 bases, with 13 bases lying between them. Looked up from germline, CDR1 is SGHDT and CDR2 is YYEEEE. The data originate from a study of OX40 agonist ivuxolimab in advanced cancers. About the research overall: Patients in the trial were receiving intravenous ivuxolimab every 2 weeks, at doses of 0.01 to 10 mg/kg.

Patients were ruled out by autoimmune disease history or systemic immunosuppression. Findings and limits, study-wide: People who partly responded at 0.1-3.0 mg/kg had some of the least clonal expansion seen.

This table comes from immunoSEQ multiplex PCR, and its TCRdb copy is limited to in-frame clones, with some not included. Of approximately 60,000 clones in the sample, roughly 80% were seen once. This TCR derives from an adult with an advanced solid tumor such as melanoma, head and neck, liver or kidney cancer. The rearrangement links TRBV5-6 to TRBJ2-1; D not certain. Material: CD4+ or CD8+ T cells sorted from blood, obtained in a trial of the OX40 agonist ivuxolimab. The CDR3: CASSRRVGKQFF. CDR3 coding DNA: TGTGCCAGCAGCCGCCGAGTGGGAAAGCAGTTCTTC.